The 2 T cell receptor beta chains in this list originate from one sample, sequenced in a study of T cell responses to AZD1222 COVID-19 vaccine. This table comes from immunoSEQ multiplex PCR, and its TCRdb copy is limited to in-frame clones, with some not included. The profile covers approximately 270,000 clones, with 94% appearing a single time and around 0.58% taken by the ten largest. This sample comprised peripheral blood, obtained 28 days after the second AZD1222 dose. Receptor source: an adult who received the AZD1222 COVID-19 vaccine.

The V gene is TRBV4-2, the J gene TRBJ2-7; 7 nucleotides agree with TRBD2. V lost 4 bases to trimming and J lost 6 bases; unmatched junction nucleotides: 9. CDR3 length equals 14 residues. Germline loops: CDR1 LGHNA, CDR2 YNFKEQ. CDR3 region: CASSPGTNLGEQYF. In DNA form, the CDR3 reads TGTGCCAGCAGCCCCGGGACTAACCTTGGCGAGCAGTACTTC.

This chain connects TRBV5-5 to TRBJ1-1, with D hard to call. V was cut by 0 bases and J by 0 bases, with 6 bases left in between. The germline CDR1 and CDR2 sequences are SGHKS and YYEKEE (reference sequence). There are 14 residues in the CDR3. The CDR3 loop is CASSLAQMNTEAFF. CDR3 nucleotide sequence: TGTGCCAGCAGCTTGGCACAAATGAACACTGAAGCTTTCTTT.